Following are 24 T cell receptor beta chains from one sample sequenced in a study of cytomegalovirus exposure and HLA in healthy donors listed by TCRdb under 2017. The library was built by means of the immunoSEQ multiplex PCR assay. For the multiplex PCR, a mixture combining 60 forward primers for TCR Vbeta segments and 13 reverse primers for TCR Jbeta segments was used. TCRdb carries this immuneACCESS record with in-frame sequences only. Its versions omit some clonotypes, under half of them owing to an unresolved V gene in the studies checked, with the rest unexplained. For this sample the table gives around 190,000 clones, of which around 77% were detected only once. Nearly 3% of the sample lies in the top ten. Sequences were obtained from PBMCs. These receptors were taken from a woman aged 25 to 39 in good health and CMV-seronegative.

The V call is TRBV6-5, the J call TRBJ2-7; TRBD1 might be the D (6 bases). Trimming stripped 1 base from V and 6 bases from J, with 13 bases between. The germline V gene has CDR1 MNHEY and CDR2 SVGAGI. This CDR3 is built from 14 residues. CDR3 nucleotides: TGTGCCAGCAGTTACTTGGGGGCGCGAGGCGAGCAGTACTTC. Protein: CASSYLGARGEQYF.

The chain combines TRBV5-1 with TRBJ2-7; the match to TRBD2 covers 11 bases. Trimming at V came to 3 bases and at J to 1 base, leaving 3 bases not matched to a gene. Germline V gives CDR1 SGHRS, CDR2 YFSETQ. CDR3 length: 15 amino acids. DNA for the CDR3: TGCGCCAGCAGCTGGGTAGCGGGAGGGTCCTACGAGCAGTACTTC. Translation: CASSWVAGGSYEQYF.

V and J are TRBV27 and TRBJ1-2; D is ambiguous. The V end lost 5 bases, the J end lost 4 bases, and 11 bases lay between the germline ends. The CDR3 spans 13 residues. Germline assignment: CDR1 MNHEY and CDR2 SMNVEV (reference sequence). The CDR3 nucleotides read TGTGCCAGCAGTATCACACCATTCTATGGCTACACCTTC. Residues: CASSITPFYGYTF.

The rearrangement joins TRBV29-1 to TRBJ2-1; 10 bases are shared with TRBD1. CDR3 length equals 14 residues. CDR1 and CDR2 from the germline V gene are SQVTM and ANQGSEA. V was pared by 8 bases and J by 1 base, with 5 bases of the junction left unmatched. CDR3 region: CSITDRGSYNEQFF. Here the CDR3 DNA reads TGCAGCATAACGGACAGGGGGTCCTACAATGAGCAGTTCTTC.

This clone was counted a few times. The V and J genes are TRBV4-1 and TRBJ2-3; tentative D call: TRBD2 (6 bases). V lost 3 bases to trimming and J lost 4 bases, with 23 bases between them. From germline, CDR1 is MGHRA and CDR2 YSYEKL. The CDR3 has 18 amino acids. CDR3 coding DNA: TGCGCCAGCAGCCAGCGGCAAGGTGCGGGGACTCCAGCAGATACGCAGTATTTT. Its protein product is CASSQRQGAGTPADTQYF.

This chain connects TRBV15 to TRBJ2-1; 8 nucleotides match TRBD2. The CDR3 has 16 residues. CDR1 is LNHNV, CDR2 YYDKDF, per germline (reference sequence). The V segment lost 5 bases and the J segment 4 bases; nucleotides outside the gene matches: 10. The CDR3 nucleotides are TGTGCCACCAGCGAGCAACTAGCGGCCCCATACAATGAGCAGTTCTTC. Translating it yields CATSEQLAAPYNEQFF.

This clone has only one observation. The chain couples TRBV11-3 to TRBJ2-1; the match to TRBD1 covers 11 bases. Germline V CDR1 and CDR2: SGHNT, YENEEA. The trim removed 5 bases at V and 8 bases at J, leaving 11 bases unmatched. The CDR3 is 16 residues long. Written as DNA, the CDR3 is TGTGCCAGCAGCACCGGGACAGGGGGAATGTTCGATGAGCAGTTCTTC. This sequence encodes CASSTGTGGMFDEQFF.

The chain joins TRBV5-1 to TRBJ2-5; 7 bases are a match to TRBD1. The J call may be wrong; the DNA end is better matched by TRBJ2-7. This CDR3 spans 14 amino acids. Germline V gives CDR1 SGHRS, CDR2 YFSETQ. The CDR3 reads CASLTGAKGYEQYF. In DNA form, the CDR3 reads TGCGCCAGCCTTACAGGGGCGAAGGGCTACGAGCAGTACTTC.

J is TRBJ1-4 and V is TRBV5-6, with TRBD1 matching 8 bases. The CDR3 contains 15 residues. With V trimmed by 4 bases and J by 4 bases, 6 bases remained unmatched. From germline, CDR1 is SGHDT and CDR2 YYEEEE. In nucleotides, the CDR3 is TGTGCCAGCAGCCCCCGGGACAGGTTTAATGAAAAACTGTTTTTT. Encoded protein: CASSPRDRFNEKLFF.

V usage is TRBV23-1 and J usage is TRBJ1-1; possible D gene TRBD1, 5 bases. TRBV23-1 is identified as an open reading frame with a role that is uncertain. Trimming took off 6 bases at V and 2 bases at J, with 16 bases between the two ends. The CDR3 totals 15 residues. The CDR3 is CASSLMGPYNTEAFF. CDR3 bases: TGCGCCAGCAGCTTAATGGGGCCCTATAACACTGAAGCTTTCTTT.

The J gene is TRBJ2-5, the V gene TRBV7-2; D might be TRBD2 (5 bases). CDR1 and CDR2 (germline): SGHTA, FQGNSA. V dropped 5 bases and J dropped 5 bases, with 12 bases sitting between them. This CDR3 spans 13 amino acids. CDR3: CASSVDSGETQYF. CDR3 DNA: TGTGCCAGCAGCGTAGACTCGGGGGAGACCCAGTACTTC. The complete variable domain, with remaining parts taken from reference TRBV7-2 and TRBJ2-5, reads GAGVSQSPSNKVTEKGKDVELRCDPISGHTALYWYRQSLGQGLEFLIYFQGNSAPDKSGLPSDRFSAERTGGSVSTLTIQRTQQEDSAVYLCASSVDSGETQYFGPGTRLLVL.

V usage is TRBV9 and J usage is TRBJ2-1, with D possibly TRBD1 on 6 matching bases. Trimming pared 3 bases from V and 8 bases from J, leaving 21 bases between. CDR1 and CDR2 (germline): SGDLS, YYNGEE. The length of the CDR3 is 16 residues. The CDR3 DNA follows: TGTGCCAGCAGCGATAGCCCAGGGCTGGGACAATATGAGCAGTTCTTC. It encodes CASSDSPGLGQYEQFF.

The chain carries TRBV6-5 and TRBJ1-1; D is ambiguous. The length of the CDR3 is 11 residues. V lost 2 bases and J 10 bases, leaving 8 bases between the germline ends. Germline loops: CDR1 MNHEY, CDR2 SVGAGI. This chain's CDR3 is CASSYGQVAFF. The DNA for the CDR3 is TGTGCCAGCAGTTACGGTCAGGTAGCTTTCTTT.

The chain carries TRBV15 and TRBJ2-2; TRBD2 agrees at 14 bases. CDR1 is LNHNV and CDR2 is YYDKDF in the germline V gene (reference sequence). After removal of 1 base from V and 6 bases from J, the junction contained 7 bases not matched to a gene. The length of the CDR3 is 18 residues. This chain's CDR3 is CATSRARGLAGAAGELFF. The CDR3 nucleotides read TGTGCCACCAGCAGAGCCAGGGGACTAGCGGGAGCGGCCGGGGAGCTGTTTTTT. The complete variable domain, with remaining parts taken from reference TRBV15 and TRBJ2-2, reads DAMVIQNPRYQVTQFGKPVTLSCSQTLNHNVMYWYQQKSSQAPKLLFHYYDKDFNNEADTPDNFQSRRPNTSFCFLDIRSPGLGDTAMYLCATSRARGLAGAAGELFFGEGSRLTVL.

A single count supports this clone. CDR3 sequence (DNA): TGTGCCAGCAGTGTACAGGGATCGAACACTGAAGCTTTCTTT. Amino acid sequence: CASSVQGSNTEAFF. This rearrangement joins TRBV25-1 to TRBJ1-1; TRBD1 might be the D (6 bases). With 4 bases removed from V and 1 base from J, the gap between germline ends came to 10 bases. From germline, CDR1 is MGHDK and CDR2 SYGVNS. CDR3 length: 14 amino acids.

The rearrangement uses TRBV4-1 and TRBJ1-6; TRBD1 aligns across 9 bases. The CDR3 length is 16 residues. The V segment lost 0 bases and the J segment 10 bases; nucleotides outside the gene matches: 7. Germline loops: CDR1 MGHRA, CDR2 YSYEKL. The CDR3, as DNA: TGCGCCAGCAGCCAAGAGTTACGACAGGGGGGATCACCCCTCCACTTT. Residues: CASSQELRQGGSPLHF.

The CDR3 loop is CASSDWTGGGGSYTDTQYF. The DNA for the CDR3 is TGTGCCAGCAGTGACTGGACAGGGGGCGGTGGAAGCTACACAGATACGCAGTATTTT. The V and J genes are TRBV6-1 and TRBJ2-3; 11 bases map to TRBD1. CDR3 length: 19 residues. Germline CDR1 and CDR2: MNHNS and SASEGT. J gave up 2 bases and V 3 bases, and 13 bases lay outside the gene matches.

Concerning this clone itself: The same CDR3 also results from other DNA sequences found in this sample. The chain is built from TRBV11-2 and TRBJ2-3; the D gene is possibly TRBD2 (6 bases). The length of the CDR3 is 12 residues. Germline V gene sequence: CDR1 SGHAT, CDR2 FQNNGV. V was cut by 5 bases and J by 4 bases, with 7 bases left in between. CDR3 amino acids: CASSTSPDTQYF. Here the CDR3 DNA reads TGTGCCAGCAGCACTAGCCCAGATACGCAGTATTTT.

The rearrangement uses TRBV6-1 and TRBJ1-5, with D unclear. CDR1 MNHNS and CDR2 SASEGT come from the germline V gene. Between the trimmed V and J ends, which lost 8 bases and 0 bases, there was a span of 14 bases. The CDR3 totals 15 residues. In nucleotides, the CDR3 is TGTGCCAGCGTCGTGGGAGCTTATAGCAATCAGCCCCAGCATTTT. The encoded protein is CASVVGAYSNQPQHF.

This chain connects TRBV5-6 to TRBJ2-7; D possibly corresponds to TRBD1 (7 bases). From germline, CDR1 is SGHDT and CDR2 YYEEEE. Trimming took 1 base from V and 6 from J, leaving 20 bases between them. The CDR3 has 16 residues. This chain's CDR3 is CASSLIWRGRRGEQYF. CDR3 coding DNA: TGTGCCAGCAGCTTGATCTGGAGGGGGCGAAGGGGCGAGCAGTACTTC. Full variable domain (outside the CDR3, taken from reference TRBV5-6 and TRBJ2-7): DAGVTQSPTHLIKTRGQQVTLRCSPKSGHDTVSWYQQALGQGPQFIFQYYEEEERQRGNFPDRFSGHQFPNYSSELNVNALLLGDSALYLCASSLIWRGRRGEQYFGPGTRLTVT.

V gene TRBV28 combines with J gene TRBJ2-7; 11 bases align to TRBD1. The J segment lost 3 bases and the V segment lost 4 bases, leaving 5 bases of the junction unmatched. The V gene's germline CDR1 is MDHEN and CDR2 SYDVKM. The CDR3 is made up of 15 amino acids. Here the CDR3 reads CASSSSGTGGYEQYF. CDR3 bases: TGTGCCAGCAGTTCCTCCGGGACAGGGGGCTACGAGCAGTACTTC. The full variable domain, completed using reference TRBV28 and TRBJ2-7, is DVKVTQSSRYLVKRTGEKVFLECVQDMDHENMFWYRQDPGLGLRLIYFSYDVKMKEKGDIPEGYSVSREKKERFSLILESASTNQTSMYLCASSSSGTGGYEQYFGPGTRLTVT.

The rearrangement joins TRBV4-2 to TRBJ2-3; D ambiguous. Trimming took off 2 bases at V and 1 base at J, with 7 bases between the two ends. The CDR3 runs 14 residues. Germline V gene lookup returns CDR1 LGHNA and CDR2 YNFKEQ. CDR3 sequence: CASSQTARTDTQYF. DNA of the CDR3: TGTGCCAGCAGCCAAACAGCTCGCACAGATACGCAGTATTTT.

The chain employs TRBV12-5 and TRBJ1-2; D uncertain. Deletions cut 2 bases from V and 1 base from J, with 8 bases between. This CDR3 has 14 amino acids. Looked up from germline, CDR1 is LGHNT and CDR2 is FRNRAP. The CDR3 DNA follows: TGTGCTAGTGGTTTGTATCCAGATAACTATGGCTACACCTTC. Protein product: CASGLYPDNYGYTF.

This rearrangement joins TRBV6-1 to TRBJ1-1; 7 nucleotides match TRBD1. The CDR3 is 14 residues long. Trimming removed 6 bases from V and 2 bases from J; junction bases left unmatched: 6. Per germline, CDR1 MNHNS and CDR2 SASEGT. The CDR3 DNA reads TGTGCCAGCAGGCTGCAGGGGGGTAACACTGAAGCTTTCTTT. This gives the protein CASRLQGGNTEAFF.